The 10 T cell receptor beta chains below all came from one sample that was sequenced in a study of cytomegalovirus exposure and HLA in healthy donors. Both 60 Vbeta primers and 13 Jbeta primers went into the PCR. Clones were sequenced by immunoSEQ multiplex PCR, and TCRdb holds only the in-frame ones, with some missing. The data hold 150,000 to 200,000 clones, with more than 70% observed a single time. Sequenced sample: PBMCs. The receptors shown here come from a boy under 10 years old in good health and CMV-seronegative.

This chain uses TRBV19 with TRBJ1-4, with D unclear. The CDR3 is 15 residues long. The V end lost 4 bases, the J end lost 8 bases, and 17 bases lay between the germline ends. CDR1 is LNHDA and CDR2 is SQIVND in the germline V gene (reference sequence). The CDR3 region is CASSKENRVNEKLFF. The CDR3 nucleotides are TGTGCCAGTAGTAAAGAGAACAGAGTCAACGAAAAACTGTTTTTT.

The chain couples TRBV28 to TRBJ2-3; D uncertain. Per germline, CDR1 MDHEN and CDR2 SYDVKM. The CDR3 runs 11 residues. V was trimmed by 7 bases and J by 6 bases, leaving 8 bases between them. CDR3 region: CASNFLDTQYF. The CDR3 DNA sequence: TGTGCCAGCAACTTCCTTGATACGCAGTATTTT.

The chain links TRBV5-4 to TRBJ2-1; 12 positions agree with TRBD2. The CDR3 spans 16 residues. Germline trimming cut 3 bases from V and 3 bases from J; bases unmatched to any gene: 4. In germline, CDR1 is SGHNT, CDR2 YYREEE (reference sequence). The CDR3, as DNA: TGTGCCAGCAGCTCAATGGGACTAGCGGGCTACAATGAGCAGTTCTTC. Its protein product is CASSSMGLAGYNEQFF.

The rearrangement uses TRBV7-9 and TRBJ1-2; 7 nucleotides match TRBD1. The CDR3 contains 15 residues. CDR1 and CDR2 (germline): SEHNR, FQNEAQ (reference sequence). With V trimmed by 4 bases and J by 1 base, 6 bases remained unmatched. The CDR3 spells CASSSTDRDNYGYTF. DNA of the CDR3: TGTGCCAGCAGCTCTACCGACAGGGATAACTATGGCTACACCTTC.

The chain uses TRBV6-1 and TRBJ2-7; the D gene is possibly TRBD1 (5 bases). The CDR3 sequence is 14 residues long. The germline V and J ends were trimmed by 1 base and 3 bases, with 10 bases remaining between them. Germline values: CDR1 MNHNS, CDR2 SASEGT. CDR3 nucleotide sequence: TGTGCCAGCAGTGAAGTGATAGGGGTCTACGAGCAGTACTTC. It is translated as CASSEVIGVYEQYF.

This clone was seen a handful of times. This chain joins TRBV5-4 and TRBJ2-5; 8 bases line up with TRBD1. The CDR3 length is 16 residues. The V gene's germline CDR1 is SGHNT and CDR2 YYREEE (reference sequence). After removal of 0 bases from V and 2 bases from J, the junction contained 6 bases not matched to a gene. DNA for the CDR3: TGTGCCAGCAGCTTGGGCGGACAGGGTAGACAAGAGACCCAGTACTTC. As protein: CASSLGGQGRQETQYF.

The rearrangement uses TRBV5-6 and TRBJ2-7; TRBD2 aligns across 8 bases. Trimming took 5 bases from V and 2 from J; bases not matched to a gene: 6. The germline CDR1 and CDR2 sequences are SGHDT and YYEEEE. This CDR3 contains 14 residues. The CDR3 region has the DNA TGTGCCAGCAGTTCACTAGCGGAGACCTACGAGCAGTACTTC. Protein: CASSSLAETYEQYF.

The V gene is TRBV2, the J gene TRBJ1-5; 8 nucleotides match TRBD1. The CDR3 has 14 residues. J gave up 7 bases and V 11 bases, and 13 bases lay outside the gene matches. Germline-derived CDR1 and CDR2 are SNHLY and FYNNEI. The CDR3 DNA follows: TGTGCCTCCGGCGAGGACAGGGATAACCAGCCCCAGCATTTT. Translating gives CASGEDRDNQPQHF.

Only a few counts were recorded for this clone. This rearrangement joins TRBV25-1 to TRBJ2-7, with TRBD1 matching 11 bases. Germline-derived CDR1 and CDR2 are MGHDK and SYGVNS. The CDR3 covers 18 residues. V was clipped by 0 bases and J by 6 bases; unmatched bases: 13. CDR3 nucleotides: TGTGCCAGCAGTGAATATTTAGCGCCACCTGGACAGGGGGCCGAGCAGTACTTC. As protein: CASSEYLAPPGQGAEQYF.

The chain combines TRBV27 with TRBJ2-5; 10 nucleotides align to TRBD1. CDR3 length: 15 residues. Looked up from germline, CDR1 is MNHEY and CDR2 is SMNVEV (reference sequence). The trim removed 0 bases at V and 4 bases at J, leaving 2 bases unmatched. Written as DNA, the CDR3 is TGTGCCAGCAGTTTATCCCGGGACAGGGGAGAGACCCAGTACTTC. Amino acids: CASSLSRDRGETQYF.